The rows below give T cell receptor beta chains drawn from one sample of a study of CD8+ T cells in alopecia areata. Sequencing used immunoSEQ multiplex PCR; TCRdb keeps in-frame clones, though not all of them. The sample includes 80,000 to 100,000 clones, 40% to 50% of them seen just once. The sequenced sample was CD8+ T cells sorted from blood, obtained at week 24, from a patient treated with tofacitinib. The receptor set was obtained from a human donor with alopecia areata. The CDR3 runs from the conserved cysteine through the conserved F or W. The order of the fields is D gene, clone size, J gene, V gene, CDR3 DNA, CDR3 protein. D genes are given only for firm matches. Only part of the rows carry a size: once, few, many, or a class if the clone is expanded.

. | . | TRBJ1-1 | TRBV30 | TGTGCCTGGAGCCCAGGGACTGAAGCTTTCTTT | CAWSPGTEAFF
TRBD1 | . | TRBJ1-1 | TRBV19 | TGTGCCAGTAGTATTTGGCAGGGGGCGAGGACTGAAGCTTTCTTT | CASSIWQGARTEAFF
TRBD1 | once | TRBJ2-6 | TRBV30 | TGTGCCTGGATCGGGGACAGAGATCGCTCTGGGGCCAACGTCCTGACTTTC | CAWIGDRDRSGANVLTF
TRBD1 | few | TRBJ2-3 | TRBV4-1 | TGCGCCAGCAGCCAGTTCCACCGGACAGGGGATACGCAGTATTTT | CASSQFHRTGDTQYF
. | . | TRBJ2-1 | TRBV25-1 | TGTGCCAGCAGTGATGGGGGGATTTCCTACAATGAGCAGTTCTTC | CASSDGGISYNEQFF
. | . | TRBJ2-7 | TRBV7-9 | TGTGCCAGCAGCTTAGGAGGCGAGGCCGGCCGCGAGCAGTACTTC | CASSLGGEAGREQYF
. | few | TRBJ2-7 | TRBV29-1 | TGCAGCGTTGAGTTGGGACAACCCTACGAGCAGTACTTC | CSVELGQPYEQYF
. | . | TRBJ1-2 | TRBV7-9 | TGTGCCAGCAGCCCCGCCGAGGCCGGGGCTAACTATGGCTACACCTTC | CASSPAEAGANYGYTF
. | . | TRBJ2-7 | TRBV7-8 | TGTGCCAGCAGCTTAGAGGAGAGTGGGAAGGACTTC | CASSLEESGKDF
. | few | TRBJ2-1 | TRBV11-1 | TGTGCCAGCAGGGGACAATCCTACAATGAGCAGTTCTTC | CASRGQSYNEQFF
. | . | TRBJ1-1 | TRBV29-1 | TGCAGCGGGACATGGGGGGCCACTGAAGCTTTCTTT | CSGTWGATEAFF
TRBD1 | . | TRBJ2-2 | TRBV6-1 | TGTGCCAGCAGTGAAGCCCTCGGGACAGGGTTGGCCGGGGAGCTGTTTTTT | CASSEALGTGLAGELFF
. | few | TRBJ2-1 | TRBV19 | TGTGCCAGTAACCCAGGGACAAGCGCCAATGAGCAGTTCTTC | CASNPGTSANEQFF
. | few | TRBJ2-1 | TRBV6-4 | TGTGCCAGCAGTGGCTTGGGTGAGCAGTTCTTC | CASSGLGEQFF
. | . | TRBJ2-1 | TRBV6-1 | TGTGCCAGCAGTGAAGACAGCCACAATGAGCAGTTCTTC | CASSEDSHNEQFF
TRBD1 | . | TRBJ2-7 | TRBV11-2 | TGTGCCAGCAGCAGAGGGACAGCCGCCCCCTACGAGCAGTACTTC | CASSRGTAAPYEQYF
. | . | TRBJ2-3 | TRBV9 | TGTGCCAGCAGCCCACAGGGTCGCCCAGATACGCAGTATTTT | CASSPQGRPDTQYF
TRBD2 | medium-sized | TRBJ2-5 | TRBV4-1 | TGCGCCAGCAGCCAAGACTCTAGCGGGAGTGAGACCCAGTACTTC | CASSQDSSGSETQYF
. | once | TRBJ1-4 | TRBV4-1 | TGCGCCAGCAGTGGTCCCAATAATGAAAAACTGTTTTTT | CASSGPNNEKLFF
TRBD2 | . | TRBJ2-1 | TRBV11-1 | TGTGCCGGGGGGAGCGGGAGCTCCTACAATGAGCAGTTCTTC | CAGGSGSSYNEQFF
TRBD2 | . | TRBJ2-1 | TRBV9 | TGTGCCAGCAGCGTAGATTTCAGCGGGGGCCATGAGCAGTTCTTC | CASSVDFSGGHEQFF
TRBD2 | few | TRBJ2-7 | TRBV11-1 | TGTGCCAGCAGCTATAGCGGGAGCTGGGACGAGCAGTACTTC | CASSYSGSWDEQYF
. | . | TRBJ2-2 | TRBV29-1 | TGCAGCGTCTGGGTCAGGGGGGAGCTGTTTTTT | CSVWVRGELFF
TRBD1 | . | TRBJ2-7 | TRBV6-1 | TGTGCCAGCAGGGGACAGGGGTTAGGCGAGCAGTACTTC | CASRGQGLGEQYF
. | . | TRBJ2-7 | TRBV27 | TGTGCCAGCAGTTTCGTGGGGGACGAGCAGTACTTC | CASSFVGDEQYF
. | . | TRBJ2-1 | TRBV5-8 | TGTGCCAGCAGCTTGGTACCGGGTGGGTATCATGAGCAGTTCTTC | CASSLVPGGYHEQFF
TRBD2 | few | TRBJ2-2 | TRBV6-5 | TGTGCCAGCAGTTACTCGAGGGAGGGCCACACCGGGGAGCTGTTTTTT | CASSYSREGHTGELFF
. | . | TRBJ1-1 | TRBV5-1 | TGCGCCAGCAGCTTGGCCGGTCCGGGACAACCTGAAGCTTTCTTT | CASSLAGPGQPEAFF
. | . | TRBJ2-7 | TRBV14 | TGTGCCAGCAGCCAAGATACCGGTACCACTGACGAGCAGTACTTC | CASSQDTGTTDEQYF
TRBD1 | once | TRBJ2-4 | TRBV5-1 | TGCGCCAGCAGCTTGAGTCGACAGGGGGCCAAAAACATTCAGTACTTC | CASSLSRQGAKNIQYF
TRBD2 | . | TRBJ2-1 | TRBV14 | TGTGCCAGCAGCCAACTCGGACTAGTGGCAAGTTCCGGGGGTGAGCAGTTCTTC | CASSQLGLVASSGGEQFF
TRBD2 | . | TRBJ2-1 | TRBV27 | TGTGCCAGCCGTTGGACTAGCTCAAGCGAGCAGTTCTTC | CASRWTSSSEQFF
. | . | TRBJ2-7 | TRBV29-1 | TGCAGCGTTGAAGAAGACAGGAGCTCCTACGGGCAGTACTTC | CSVEEDRSSYGQYF
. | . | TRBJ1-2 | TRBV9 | TGTGCCAGCAAGGGGAACTATGGCTACACCTTC | CASKGNYGYTF
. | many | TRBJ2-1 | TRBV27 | TGTGCCAGCAGTCTGGCCAGCGGCTCCTACAATGAGCAGTTCTTC | CASSLASGSYNEQFF
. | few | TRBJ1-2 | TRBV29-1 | TGCAGCGGAACAGGGCCGTTCGGCTACACCTTC | CSGTGPFGYTF
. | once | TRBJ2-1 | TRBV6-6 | TGTGCCAGCAGTTACGGGACGGGGCAGTTCTTC | CASSYGTGQFF
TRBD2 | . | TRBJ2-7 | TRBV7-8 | TGTGCCAGCAGCTTAGTAGGCGGGAGCCACGAGCAGTACTTC | CASSLVGGSHEQYF
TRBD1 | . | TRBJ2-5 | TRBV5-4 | TGTGCCAGCAGCGTTCGACAGGGGGCGGAAGAGACCCAGTACTTC | CASSVRQGAEETQYF
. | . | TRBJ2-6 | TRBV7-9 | TGTGCCAGCAGCTCCCGGATCTCTGGGGCCAACGTCCTGACTTTC | CASSSRISGANVLTF
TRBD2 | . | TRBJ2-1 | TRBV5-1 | TGCGCCAGCAGCTTGGGTACGGGACTAGCGGGAAATGAGCAGTTCTTC | CASSLGTGLAGNEQFF
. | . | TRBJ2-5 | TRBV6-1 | TGTGCCAGCAGTTTAAGCCAGAGGGAGACCCAGTACTTC | CASSLSQRETQYF
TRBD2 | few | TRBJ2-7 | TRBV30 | TGTGCCTGGAGTCCAGTTGCTAGCGGGAGGAAGTACTTC | CAWSPVASGRKYF
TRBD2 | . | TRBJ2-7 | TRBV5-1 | TGCGCCAGCAGGGGGGGACTAGCGGGGCCCTCCTACGAGCAGTACTTC | CASRGGLAGPSYEQYF
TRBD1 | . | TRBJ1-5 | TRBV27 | TGTGCCAGCAGCCTAGACAGGGGGAGACAGCCCCAGCATTTT | CASSLDRGRQPQHF
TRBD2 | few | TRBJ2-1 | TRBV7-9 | TGTGCCAGCAGCTTACTAGCGGGAGTGAATGAGCAGTTCTTC | CASSLLAGVNEQFF
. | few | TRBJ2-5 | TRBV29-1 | TGCAGCGTTGTTAAAGAGACCCAGTACTTC | CSVVKETQYF
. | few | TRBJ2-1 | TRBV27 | TGTGCCAGCAGCGACGGAACCCCCTACAATGAGCAGTTCTTC | CASSDGTPYNEQFF
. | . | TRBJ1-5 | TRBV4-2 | TGTGCCAGCAGCCCGAGGGGCAGTCCCCCCAATCAGCCCCAGCATTTT | CASSPRGSPPNQPQHF
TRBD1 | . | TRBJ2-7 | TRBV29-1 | TGCAGCATTACAGGGGAATCAAACGAGCAGTACTTC | CSITGESNEQYF
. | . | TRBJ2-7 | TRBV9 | TGTGCCAGCAGCGCTGGGGACCAGGGCTACGAGCAGTACTTC | CASSAGDQGYEQYF
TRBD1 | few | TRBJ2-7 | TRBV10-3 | TGTGCCATCAGGCAACCGACAGGGGAGCAGTACTTC | CAIRQPTGEQYF
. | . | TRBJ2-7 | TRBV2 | TGTGCCAGCAGTCACTTCCGGGACACTTCCTACGAGCAGTACTTC | CASSHFRDTSYEQYF
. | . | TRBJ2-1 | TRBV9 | TGTGCCAGCAGCGTAGCGGGGTTTAATGAGCAGTTCTTC | CASSVAGFNEQFF
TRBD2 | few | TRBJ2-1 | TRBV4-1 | TGCGCCAGCAGCCAAGGCCGGACTAGCGGGTACAATGAGCAGTTCTTC | CASSQGRTSGYNEQFF
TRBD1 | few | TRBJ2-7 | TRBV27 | TGTGCCAGCAGTCCAGGACAGGGCTACGAGCAGTACTTC | CASSPGQGYEQYF
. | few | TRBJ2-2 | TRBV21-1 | TGTGCCAGCAGCTCGGGACAGGCGACCCCGCGGGAGCTGTTTTTT | CASSSGQATPRELFF
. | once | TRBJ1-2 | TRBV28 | TGTGCCAGCAGTTTAATGACCAATTCTAACTATGGCTACACCTTC | CASSLMTNSNYGYTF
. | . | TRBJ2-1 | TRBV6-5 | TGTGCCAGCCGAGGGGGCAATGAGCAGTTCTTC | CASRGGNEQFF
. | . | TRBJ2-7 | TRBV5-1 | TGCGCCAGCAGCTTGGGTTCGGGACGGGCCTACGAGCAGTACTTC | CASSLGSGRAYEQYF